The clone carrying this TCR beta chain was found a few times. As it was prepared, the TCRbeta library received unique molecular identifiers. TCRdb re-derived calls from the PCR reads in MiXCR, one entry per CDR3 protein. The table records approximately 500,000 distinct CDR3 sequences, roughly a quarter of them present only once. Germline CDR1 SGHRS, CDR2 YFSETQ. The CDR3 consists of 13 residues. The sample originates from a study of T-cell reconstitution after alpha-beta-depleted transplantation in children. This receptor was obtained from a boy younger than two with Wiskott-Aldrich syndrome, due to receive a stem cell transplant. This chain links TRBV5-1 with TRBJ2-5; possibly TRBD1 for D (6 bases). The end of the DNA fits TRBJ2-3 better, so the J call may be wrong. Material: PBMCs, obtained before TCRalphabeta/CD19-depleted stem cell transplant. The CDR3 region has the DNA TGCGCCAGCAGCCTGGGGGCCAGGGAAACGCAGTATTTT. Its translation is CASSLGARETQYF.